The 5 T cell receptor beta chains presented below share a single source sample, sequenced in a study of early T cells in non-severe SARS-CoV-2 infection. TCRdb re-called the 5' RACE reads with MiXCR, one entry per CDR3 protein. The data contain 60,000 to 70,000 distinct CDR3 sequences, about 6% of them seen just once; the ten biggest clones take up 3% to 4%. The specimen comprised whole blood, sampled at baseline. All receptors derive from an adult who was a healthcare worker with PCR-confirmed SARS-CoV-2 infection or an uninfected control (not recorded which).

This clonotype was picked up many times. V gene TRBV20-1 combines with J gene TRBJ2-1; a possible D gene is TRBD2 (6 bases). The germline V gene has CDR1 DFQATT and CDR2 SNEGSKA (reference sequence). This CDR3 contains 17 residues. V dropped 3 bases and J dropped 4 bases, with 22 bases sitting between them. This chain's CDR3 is CSASPVLAQRGYNEQFF. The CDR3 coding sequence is TGCAGTGCTAGTCCGGTACTAGCACAACGAGGGTACAATGAGCAGTTCTTC.

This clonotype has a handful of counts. CDR3 sequence: CASCGPPEPYEQYF. The CDR3 DNA sequence: TGTGCCAGCTGCGGACCCCCAGAGCCCTACGAGCAGTACTTC. The J gene is TRBJ2-7, the V gene TRBV28; unclear D gene. CDR3 length: 14 amino acids. Trimming took 8 bases from V and 2 from J, leaving 16 bases between them. Germline-derived CDR1 and CDR2 are MDHEN and SYDVKM. Looking up the rest from reference TRBV28 and TRBJ2-7 gives the full variable domain: DVKVTQSSRYLVKRTGEKVFLECVQDMDHENMFWYRQDPGLGLRLIYFSYDVKMKEKGDIPEGYSVSREKKERFSLILESASTNQTSMYLCASCGPPEPYEQYFGPGTRLTVT.

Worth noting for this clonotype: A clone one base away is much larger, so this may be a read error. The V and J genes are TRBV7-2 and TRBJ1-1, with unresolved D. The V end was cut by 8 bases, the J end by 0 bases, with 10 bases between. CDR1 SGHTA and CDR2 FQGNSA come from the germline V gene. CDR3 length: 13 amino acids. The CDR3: CASLETLNTEAFF. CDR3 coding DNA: TGTGCCAGCCTGGAGACGCTGAACACTGAAGCTTTCTTT. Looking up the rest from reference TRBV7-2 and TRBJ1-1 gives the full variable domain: GAGVSQSPSNKVTEKGKDVELRCDPISGHTALYWYRQSLGQGLEFLIYFQGNSAPDKSGLPSDRFSAERTGGSVSTLTIQRTQQEDSAVYLCASLETLNTEAFFGQGTRLTVV.

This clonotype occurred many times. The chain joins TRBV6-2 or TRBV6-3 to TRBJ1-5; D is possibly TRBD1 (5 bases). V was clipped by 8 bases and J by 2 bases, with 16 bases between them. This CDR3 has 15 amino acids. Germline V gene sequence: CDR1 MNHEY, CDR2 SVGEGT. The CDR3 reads CASCSQGSGNQPQHF. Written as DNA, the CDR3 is TGTGCCAGCTGTTCCCAGGGTTCTGGCAATCAGCCCCAGCATTTT.

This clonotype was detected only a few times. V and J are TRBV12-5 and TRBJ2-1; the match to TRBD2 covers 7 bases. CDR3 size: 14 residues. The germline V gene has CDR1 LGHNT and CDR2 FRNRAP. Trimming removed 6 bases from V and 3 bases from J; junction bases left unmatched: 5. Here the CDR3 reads CASGNSGFYNEQFF. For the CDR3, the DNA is TGTGCTAGTGGCAATAGCGGGTTCTACAATGAGCAGTTCTTC.